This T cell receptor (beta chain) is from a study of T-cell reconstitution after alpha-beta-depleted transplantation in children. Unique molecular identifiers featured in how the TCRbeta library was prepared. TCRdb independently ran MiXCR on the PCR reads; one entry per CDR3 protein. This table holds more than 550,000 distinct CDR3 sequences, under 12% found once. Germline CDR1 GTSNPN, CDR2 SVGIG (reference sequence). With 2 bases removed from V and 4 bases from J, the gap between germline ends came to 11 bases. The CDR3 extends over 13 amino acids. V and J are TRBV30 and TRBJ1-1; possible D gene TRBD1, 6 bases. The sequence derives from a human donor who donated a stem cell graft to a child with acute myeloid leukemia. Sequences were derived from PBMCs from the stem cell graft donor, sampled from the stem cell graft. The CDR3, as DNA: TGTGCCTGGAGTAGGGGGAGTGGCACTGAAGCTTTCTTT. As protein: CAWSRGSGTEAFF. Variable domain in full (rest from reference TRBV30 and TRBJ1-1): SQTIHQWPATLVQPVGSPLSLECTVEGTSNPNLYWYRQAAGRGLQLLFYSVGIGQISSEVPQNLSASRPQDRQFILSSKKLLLSDSGFYLCAWSRGSGTEAFFGQGTRLTVV.